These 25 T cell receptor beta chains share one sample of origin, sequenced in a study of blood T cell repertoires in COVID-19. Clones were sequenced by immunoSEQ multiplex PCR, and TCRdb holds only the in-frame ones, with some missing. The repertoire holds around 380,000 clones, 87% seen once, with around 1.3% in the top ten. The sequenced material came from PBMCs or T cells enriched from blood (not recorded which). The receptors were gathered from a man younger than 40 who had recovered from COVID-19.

In DNA form, the CDR3 reads TGTGCCAGCAGCCAAGACCGAGATCAGCCCCAGCATTTT. Its translation: CASSQDRDQPQHF. This chain connects TRBV3-1 (or the pseudogene TRBV3-2) to TRBJ1-5; D not certain. Germline CDR1 is LGHDT and CDR2 is YNNKEL (reference sequence). The germline V and J ends were trimmed by 0 bases and 5 bases, with 5 bases remaining between them. This CDR3 has 13 amino acids.

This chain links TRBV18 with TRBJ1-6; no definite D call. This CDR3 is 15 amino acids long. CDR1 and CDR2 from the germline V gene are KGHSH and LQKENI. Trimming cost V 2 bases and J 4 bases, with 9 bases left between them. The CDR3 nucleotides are TGTGCCAGCTCACCAACGAGCGAATATAATTCACCCCTCCACTTT. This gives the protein CASSPTSEYNSPLHF.

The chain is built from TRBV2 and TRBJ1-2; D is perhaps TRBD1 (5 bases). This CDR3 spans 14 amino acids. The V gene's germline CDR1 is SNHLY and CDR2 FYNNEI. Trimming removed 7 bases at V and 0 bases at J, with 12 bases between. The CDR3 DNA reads TGTGCCAGCAATAGGGGATTAGCTAACTATGGCTACACCTTC. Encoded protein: CASNRGLANYGYTF.

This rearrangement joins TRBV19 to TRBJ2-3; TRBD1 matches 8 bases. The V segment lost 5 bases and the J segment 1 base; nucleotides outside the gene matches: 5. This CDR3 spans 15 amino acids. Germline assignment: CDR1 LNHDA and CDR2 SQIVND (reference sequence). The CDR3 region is CASSDPGQGTDTQYF. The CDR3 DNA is TGTGCCAGTAGTGACCCGGGACAGGGCACAGATACGCAGTATTTT.

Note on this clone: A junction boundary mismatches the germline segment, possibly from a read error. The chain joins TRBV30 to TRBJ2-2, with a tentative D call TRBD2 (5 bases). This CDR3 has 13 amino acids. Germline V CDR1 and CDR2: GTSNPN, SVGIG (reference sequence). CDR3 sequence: CAGRRQYTGELFF. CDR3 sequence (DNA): TGTGCCGGGAGACGCCAGTACACCGGGGAGCTGTTTTTT.

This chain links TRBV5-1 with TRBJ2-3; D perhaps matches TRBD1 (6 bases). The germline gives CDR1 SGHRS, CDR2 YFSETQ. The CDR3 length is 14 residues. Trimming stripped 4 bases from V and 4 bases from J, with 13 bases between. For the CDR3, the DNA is TGCGCCAGCAGCGCCGGCAGGGGTGCAGATACGCAGTATTTT. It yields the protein CASSAGRGADTQYF.

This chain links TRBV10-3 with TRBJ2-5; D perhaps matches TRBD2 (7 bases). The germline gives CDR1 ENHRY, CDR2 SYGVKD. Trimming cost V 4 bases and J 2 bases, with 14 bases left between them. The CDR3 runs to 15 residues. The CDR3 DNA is TGTGCCATCAGTGCTCTGCGGGGGCCTCAAGAGACCCAGTACTTC. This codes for CAISALRGPQETQYF.

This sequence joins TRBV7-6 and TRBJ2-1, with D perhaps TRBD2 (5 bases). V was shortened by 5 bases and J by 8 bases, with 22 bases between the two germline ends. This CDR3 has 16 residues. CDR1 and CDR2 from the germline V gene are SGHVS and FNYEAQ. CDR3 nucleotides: TGTGCCAGCAGCCAGTCCCCGGACTCATCGTGGGATGAGCAGTTCTTC. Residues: CASSQSPDSSWDEQFF.

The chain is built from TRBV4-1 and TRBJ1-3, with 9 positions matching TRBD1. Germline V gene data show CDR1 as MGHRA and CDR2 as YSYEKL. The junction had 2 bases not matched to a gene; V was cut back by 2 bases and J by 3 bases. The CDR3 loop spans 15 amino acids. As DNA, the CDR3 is TGCGCCAGCAGCCAACAGACAGGGGGTGGAAACACCATATATTTT. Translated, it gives CASSQQTGGGNTIYF.

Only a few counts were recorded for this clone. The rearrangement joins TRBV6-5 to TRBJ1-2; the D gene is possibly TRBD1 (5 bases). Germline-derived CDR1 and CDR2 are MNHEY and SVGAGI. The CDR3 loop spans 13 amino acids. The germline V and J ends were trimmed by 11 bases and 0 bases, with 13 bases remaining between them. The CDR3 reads CASGGKANYGYTF. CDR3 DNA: TGTGCCTCCGGGGGGAAGGCTAACTATGGCTACACCTTC.

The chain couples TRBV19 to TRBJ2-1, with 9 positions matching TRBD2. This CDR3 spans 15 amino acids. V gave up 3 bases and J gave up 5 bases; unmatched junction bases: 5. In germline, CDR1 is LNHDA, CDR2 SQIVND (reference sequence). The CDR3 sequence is CASSIGLAFDNEQFF. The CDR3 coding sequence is TGTGCCAGTAGTATCGGACTAGCGTTCGACAATGAGCAGTTCTTC.

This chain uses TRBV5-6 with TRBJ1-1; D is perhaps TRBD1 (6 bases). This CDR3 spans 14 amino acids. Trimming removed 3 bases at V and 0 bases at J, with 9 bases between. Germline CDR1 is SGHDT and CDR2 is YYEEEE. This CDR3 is CASSSDRLNTEAFF. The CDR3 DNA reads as TGTGCCAGCAGCTCGGACAGATTGAACACTGAAGCTTTCTTT.

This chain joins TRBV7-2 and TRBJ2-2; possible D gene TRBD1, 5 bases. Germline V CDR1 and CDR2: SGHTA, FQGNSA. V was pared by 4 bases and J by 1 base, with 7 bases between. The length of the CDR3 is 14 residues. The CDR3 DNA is TGTGCCAGCAGCTCAGGGCAGAACACCGGGGAGCTGTTTTTT. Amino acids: CASSSGQNTGELFF. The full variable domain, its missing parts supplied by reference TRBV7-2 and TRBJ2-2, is GAGVSQSPSNKVTEKGKDVELRCDPISGHTALYWYRQSLGQGLEFLIYFQGNSAPDKSGLPSDRFSAERTGGSVSTLTIQRTQQEDSAVYLCASSSGQNTGELFFGEGSRLTVL.

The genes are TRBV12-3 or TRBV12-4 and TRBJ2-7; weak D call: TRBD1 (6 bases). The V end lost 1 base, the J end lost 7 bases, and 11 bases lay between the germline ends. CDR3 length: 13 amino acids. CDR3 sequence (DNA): TGTGCCAGCAGTTTAGGGACAGCGCGGGAGCAGTACTTC. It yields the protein CASSLGTAREQYF.

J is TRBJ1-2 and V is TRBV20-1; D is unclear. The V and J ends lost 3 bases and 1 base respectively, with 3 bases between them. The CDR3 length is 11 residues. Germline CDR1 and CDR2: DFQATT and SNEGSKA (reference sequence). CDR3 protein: CSASVNYGYTF. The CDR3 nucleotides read TGCAGTGCTAGCGTTAACTATGGCTACACCTTC.

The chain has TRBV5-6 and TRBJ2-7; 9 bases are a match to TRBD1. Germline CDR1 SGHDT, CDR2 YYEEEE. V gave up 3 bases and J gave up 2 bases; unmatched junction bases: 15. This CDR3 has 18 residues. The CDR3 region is CASSSPLGGQGLTYEQYF. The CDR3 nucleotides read TGTGCCAGCAGCTCGCCCCTAGGCGGACAGGGGCTGACCTACGAGCAGTACTTC.

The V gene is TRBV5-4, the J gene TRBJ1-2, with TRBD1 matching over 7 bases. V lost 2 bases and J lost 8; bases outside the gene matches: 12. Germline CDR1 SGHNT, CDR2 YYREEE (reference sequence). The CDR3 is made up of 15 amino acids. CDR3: CASSFGRQGGEGYTF. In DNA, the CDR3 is TGTGCCAGCAGCTTTGGGCGACAGGGAGGTGAAGGCTACACCTTC. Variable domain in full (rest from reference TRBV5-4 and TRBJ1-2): ETGVTQSPTHLIKTRGQQVTLRCSSQSGHNTVSWYQQALGQGPQFIFQYYREEENGRGNFPPRFSGLQFPNYSSELNVNALELDDSALYLCASSFGRQGGEGYTFGSGTRLTVV.

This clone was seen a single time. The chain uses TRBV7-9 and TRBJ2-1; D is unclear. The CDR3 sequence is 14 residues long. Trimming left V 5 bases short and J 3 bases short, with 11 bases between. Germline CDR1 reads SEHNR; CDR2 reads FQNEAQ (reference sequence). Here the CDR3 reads CASSPNLNYNEQFF. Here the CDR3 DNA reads TGTGCCAGCAGCCCTAACCTCAACTACAATGAGCAGTTCTTC. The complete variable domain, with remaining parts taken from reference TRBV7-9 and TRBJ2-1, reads DTGVSQNPRHKITKRGQNVTFRCDPISEHNRLYWYRQTLGQGPEFLTYFQNEAQLEKSRLLSDRFSAERPKGSFSTLEIQRTEQGDSAMYLCASSPNLNYNEQFFGPGTRLTVL.

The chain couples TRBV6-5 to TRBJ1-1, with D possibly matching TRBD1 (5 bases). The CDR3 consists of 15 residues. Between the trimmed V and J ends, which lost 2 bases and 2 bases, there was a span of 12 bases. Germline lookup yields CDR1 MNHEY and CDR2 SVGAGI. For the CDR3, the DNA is TGTGCCAGCAGTTACGGGGCAGGAGATAACACTGAAGCTTTCTTT. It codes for CASSYGAGDNTEAFF.

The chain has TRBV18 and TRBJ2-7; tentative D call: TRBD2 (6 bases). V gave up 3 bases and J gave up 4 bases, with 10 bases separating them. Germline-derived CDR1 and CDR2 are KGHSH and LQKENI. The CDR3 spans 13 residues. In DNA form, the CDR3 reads TGTGCCAGCTCACCGTCTGGGGGGTACGAGCAGTACTTC. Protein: CASSPSGGYEQYF.

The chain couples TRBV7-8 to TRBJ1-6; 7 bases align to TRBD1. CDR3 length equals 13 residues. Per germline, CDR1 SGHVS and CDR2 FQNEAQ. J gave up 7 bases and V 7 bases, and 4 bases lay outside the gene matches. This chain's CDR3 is CASIGTVNSPLHF. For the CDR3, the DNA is TGTGCCAGCATCGGGACAGTAAATTCACCCCTCCACTTT. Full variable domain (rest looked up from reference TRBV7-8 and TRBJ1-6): GAGVSQSPRYKVAKRGQDVALRCDPISGHVSLFWYQQALGQGPEFLTYFQNEAQLDKSGLPSDRFFAERPEGSVSTLKIQRTQQEDSAVYLCASIGTVNSPLHFGNGTRLTVT.

This CDR3 reads CASSRQIPRGEEKLFF. In nucleotides, the CDR3 is TGCGCCAGCAGCCGACAAATCCCCCGGGGTGAGGAAAAACTGTTTTTT. The V gene is TRBV4-3, the J gene TRBJ1-4; D gene unclear. With 4 bases removed from V and 8 bases from J, the gap between germline ends came to 20 bases. The CDR3 is 16 amino acids. CDR1 and CDR2 (germline): LGHNA, YSLEER.

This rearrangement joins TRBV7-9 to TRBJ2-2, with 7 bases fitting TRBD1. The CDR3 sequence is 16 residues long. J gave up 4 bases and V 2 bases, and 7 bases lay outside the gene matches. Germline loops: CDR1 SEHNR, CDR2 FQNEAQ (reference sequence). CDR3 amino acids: CASSLPRSGGTGELFF. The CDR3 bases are TGTGCCAGCAGCTTACCCAGGTCAGGGGGCACCGGGGAGCTGTTTTTT.

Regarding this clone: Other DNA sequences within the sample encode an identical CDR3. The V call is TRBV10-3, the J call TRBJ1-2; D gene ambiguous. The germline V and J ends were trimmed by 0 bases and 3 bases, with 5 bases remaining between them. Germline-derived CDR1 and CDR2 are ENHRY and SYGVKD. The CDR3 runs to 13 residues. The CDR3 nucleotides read TGTGCCATCAGTGAGTCCACGGACTATGGCTACACCTTC. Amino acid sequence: CAISESTDYGYTF.

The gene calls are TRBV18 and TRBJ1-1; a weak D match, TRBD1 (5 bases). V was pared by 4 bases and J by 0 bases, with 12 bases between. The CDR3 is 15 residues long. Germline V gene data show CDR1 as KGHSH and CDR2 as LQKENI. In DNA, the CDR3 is TGTGCCAGCTCACTACACGACAGCATGAACACTGAAGCTTTCTTT. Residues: CASSLHDSMNTEAFF.